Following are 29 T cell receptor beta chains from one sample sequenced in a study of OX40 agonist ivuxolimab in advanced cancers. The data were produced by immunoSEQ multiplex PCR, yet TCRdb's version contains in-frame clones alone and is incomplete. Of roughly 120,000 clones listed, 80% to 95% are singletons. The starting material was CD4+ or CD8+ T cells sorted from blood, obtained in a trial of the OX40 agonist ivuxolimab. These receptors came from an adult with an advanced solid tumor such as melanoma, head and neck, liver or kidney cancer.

CDR3 DNA: TGTGCCAGCAGCCCGCAGGGACCCCCGCTCAATGAGCAGTTCTTC. This encodes CASSPQGPPLNEQFF. This chain joins TRBV7-3 and TRBJ2-1; D assignment may be TRBD1 or TRBD2 (5 bases each). Trimming pared 5 bases from V and 6 bases from J, leaving 17 bases between. The length of the CDR3 is 15 residues. Germline V gene data show CDR1 as SGHTA and CDR2 as FQGTGA. The whole variable domain, remainder taken from reference TRBV7-3 and TRBJ2-1, is GAGVSQTPSNKVTEKGKYVELRCDPISGHTALYWYRQSLGQGPEFLIYFQGTGAADDSGLPNDRFFAVRPEGSVSTLKIQRTERGDSAVYLCASSPQGPPLNEQFFGPGTRLTVL.

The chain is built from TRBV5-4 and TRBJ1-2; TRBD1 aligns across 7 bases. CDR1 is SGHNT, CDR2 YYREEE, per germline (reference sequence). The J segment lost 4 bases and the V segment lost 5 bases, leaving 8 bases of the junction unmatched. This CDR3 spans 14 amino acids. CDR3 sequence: CASSDGQDIYGYTF. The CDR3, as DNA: TGTGCCAGCAGTGACGGACAGGACATCTATGGCTACACCTTC.

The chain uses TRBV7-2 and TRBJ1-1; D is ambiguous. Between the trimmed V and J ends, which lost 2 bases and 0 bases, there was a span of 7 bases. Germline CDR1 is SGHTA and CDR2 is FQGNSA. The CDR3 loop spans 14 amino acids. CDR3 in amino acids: CASSLSTVNTEAFF. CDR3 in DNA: TGTGCCAGCAGCTTATCCACGGTGAACACTGAAGCTTTCTTT. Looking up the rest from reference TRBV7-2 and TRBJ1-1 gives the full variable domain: GAGVSQSPSNKVTEKGKDVELRCDPISGHTALYWYRQSLGQGLEFLIYFQGNSAPDKSGLPSDRFSAERTGGSVSTLTIQRTQQEDSAVYLCASSLSTVNTEAFFGQGTRLTVV.

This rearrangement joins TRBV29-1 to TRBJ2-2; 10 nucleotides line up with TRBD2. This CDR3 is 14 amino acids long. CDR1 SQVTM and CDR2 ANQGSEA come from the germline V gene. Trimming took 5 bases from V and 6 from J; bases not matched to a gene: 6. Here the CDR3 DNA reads TGCAGCGTTTCTCGAGCGGGAGGGCCCGGGGAGCTGTTTTTT. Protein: CSVSRAGGPGELFF.

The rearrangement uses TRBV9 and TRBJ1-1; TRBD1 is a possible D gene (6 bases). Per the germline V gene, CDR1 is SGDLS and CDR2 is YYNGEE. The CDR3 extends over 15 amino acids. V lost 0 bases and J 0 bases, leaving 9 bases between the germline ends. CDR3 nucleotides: TGTGCCAGCAGCGTAGCTGGGGGGCTGAACACTGAAGCTTTCTTT. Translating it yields CASSVAGGLNTEAFF.

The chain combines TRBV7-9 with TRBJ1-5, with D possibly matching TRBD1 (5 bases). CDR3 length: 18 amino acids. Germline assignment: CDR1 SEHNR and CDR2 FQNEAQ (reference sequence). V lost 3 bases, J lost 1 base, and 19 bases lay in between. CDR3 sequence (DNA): TGTGCCAGCAGCTTCGGTGGAGCGGGGACTTTGAGCAATCAGCCCCAGCATTTT. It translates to CASSFGGAGTLSNQPQHF.

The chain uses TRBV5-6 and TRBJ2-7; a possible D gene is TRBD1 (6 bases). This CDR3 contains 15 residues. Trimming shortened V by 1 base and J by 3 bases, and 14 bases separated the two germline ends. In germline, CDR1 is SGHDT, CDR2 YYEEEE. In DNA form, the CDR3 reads TGTGCCAGCAGCTTGTCTGGCAGGGGAATCTACGAGCAGTACTTC. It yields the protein CASSLSGRGIYEQYF.

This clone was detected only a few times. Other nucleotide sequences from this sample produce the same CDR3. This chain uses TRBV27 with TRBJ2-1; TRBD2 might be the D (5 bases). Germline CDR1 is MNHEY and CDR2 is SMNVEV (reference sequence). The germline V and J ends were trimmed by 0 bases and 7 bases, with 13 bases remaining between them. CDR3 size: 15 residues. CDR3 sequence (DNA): TGTGCCAGCAGTTTATCGATCGGGGTTGGGAATGAGCAGTTCTTC. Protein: CASSLSIGVGNEQFF.

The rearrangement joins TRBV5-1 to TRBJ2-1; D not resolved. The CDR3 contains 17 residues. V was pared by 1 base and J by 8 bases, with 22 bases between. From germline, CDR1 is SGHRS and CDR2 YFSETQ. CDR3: CASSLIPSAVGEDEQFF. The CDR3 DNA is TGCGCCAGCAGCTTGATTCCGTCGGCGGTTGGTGAGGATGAGCAGTTCTTC.

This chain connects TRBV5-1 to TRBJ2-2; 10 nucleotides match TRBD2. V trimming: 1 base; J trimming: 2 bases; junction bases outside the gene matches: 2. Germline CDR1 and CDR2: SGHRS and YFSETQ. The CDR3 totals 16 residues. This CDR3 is CASSLRTSGNTGELFF. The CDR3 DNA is TGCGCCAGCAGCTTGAGGACTAGCGGAAACACCGGGGAGCTGTTTTTT.

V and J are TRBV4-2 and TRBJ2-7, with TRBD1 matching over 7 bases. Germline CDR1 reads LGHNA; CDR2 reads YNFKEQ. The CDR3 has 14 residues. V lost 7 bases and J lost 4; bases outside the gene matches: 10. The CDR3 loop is CASTPYNRGYEQYF. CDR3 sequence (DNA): TGTGCCAGCACTCCCTACAACAGGGGTTACGAGCAGTACTTC.

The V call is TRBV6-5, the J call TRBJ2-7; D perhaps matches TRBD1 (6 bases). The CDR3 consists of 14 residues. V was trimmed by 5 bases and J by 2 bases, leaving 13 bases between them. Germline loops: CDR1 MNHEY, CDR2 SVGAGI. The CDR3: CASSPTGLTYEQYF. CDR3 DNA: TGTGCCAGCAGTCCTACAGGGTTGACCTACGAGCAGTACTTC.

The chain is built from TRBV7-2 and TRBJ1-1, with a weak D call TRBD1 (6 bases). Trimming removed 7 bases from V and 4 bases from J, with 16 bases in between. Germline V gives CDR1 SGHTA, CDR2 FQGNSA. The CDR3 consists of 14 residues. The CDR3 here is CASKINRDGTEAFF. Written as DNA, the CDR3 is TGTGCCAGCAAGATCAACAGGGACGGCACTGAAGCTTTCTTT.

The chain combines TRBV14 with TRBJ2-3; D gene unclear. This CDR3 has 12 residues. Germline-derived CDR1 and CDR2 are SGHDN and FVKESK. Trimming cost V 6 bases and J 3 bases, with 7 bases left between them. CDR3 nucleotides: TGTGCCAGCAGGGGCCAAACAGATACGCAGTATTTT. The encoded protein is CASRGQTDTQYF.

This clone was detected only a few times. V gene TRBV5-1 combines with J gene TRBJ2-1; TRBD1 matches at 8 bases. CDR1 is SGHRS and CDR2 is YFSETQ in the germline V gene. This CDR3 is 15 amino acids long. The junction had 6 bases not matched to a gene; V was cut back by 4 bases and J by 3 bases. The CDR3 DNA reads TGCGCCAGCAGCCAGGGGGCGGCGGACTACAATGAGCAGTTCTTC. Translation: CASSQGAADYNEQFF. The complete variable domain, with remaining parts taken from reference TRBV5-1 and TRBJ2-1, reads KAGVTQTPRYLIKTRGQQVTLSCSPISGHRSVSWYQQTPGQGLQFLFEYFSETQRNKGNFPGRFSGRQFSNSRSEMNVSTLELGDSALYLCASSQGAADYNEQFFGPGTRLTVL.

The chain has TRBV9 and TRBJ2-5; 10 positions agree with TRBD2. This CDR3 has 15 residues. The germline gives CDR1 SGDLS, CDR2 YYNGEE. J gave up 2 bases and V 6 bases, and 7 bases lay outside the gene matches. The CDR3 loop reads CASTLAGGRQETQYF. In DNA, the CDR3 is TGTGCCAGCACGTTAGCGGGAGGCCGTCAAGAGACCCAGTACTTC.

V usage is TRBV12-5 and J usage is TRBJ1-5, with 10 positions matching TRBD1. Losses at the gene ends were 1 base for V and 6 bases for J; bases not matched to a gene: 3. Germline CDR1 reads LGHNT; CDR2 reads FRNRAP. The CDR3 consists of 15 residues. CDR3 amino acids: CASGLEGTGVQPQHF. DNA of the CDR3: TGTGCTAGTGGTTTGGAGGGGACAGGGGTTCAGCCCCAGCATTTT. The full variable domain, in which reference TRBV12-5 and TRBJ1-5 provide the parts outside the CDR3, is DARVTQTPRHKVTEMGQEVTMRCQPILGHNTVFWYRQTMMQGLELLAYFRNRAPLDDSGMPKDRFSAEMPDATLATLKIQPSEPRDSAVYFCASGLEGTGVQPQHFGDGTRLSIL.

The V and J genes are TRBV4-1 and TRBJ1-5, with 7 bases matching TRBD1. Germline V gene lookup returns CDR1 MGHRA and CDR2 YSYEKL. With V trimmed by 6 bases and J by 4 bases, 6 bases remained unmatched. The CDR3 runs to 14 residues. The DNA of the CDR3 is TGCGCCAGCAGGGGCCGGGACAGAAATCAGCCCCAGCATTTT. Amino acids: CASRGRDRNQPQHF.

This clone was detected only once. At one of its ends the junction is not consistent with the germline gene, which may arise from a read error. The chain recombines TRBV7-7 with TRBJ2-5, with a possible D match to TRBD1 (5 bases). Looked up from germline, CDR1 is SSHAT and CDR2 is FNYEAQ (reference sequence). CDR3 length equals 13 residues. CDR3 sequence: CASSLSGLETQYF. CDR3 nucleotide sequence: TGTGCTAGCAGCTTATCAGGGTTGGAGACCCAGTACTTC.

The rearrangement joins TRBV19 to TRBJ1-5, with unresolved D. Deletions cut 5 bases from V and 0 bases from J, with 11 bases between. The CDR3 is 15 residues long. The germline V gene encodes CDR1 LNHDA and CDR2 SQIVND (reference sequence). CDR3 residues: CASSLQTVSNQPQHF. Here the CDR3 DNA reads TGTGCCAGTAGTCTCCAGACGGTTAGCAATCAGCCCCAGCATTTT.

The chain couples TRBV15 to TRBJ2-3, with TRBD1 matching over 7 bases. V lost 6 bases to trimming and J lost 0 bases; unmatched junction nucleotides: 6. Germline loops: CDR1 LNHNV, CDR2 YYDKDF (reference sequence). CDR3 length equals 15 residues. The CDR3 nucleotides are TGTGCCACCAGTGCAAGGGGGCTTAGCACAGATACGCAGTATTTT. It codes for CATSARGLSTDTQYF.

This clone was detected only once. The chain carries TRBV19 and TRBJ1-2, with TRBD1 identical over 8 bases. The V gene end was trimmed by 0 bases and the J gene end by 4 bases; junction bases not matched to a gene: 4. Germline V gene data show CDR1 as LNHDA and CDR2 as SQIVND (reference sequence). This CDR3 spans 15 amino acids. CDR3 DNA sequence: TGTGCCAGTAGTATAGATTTTCAGGGGGCCTATGGCTACACCTTC. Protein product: CASSIDFQGAYGYTF.

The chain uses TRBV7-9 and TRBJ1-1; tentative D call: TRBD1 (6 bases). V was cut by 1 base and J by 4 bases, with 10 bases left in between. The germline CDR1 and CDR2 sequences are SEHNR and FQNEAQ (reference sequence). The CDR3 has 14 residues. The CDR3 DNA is TGTGCCAGCAGCTTAGGAGGGGGAGTCACTGAAGCTTTCTTT. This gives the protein CASSLGGGVTEAFF. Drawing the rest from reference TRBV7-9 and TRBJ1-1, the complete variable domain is DTGVSQNPRHKITKRGQNVTFRCDPISEHNRLYWYRQTLGQGPEFLTYFQNEAQLEKSRLLSDRFSAERPKGSFSTLEIQRTEQGDSAMYLCASSLGGGVTEAFFGQGTRLTVV.

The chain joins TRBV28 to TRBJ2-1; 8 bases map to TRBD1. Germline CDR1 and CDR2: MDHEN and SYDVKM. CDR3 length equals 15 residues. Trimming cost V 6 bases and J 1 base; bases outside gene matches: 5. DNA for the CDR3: TGTGCCAGCAGCCCGACAGGGGTATCCTACAATGAGCAGTTCTTC. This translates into CASSPTGVSYNEQFF. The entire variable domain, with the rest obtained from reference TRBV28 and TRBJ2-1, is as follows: DVKVTQSSRYLVKRTGEKVFLECVQDMDHENMFWYRQDPGLGLRLIYFSYDVKMKEKGDIPEGYSVSREKKERFSLILESASTNQTSMYLCASSPTGVSYNEQFFGPGTRLTVL.

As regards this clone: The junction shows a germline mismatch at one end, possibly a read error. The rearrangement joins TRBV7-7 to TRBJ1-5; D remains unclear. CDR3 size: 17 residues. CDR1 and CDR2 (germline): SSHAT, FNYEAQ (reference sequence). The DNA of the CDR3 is TGTGCTAGCAGCTCAGTATTTAGGCCCGATAGCAATCAGCCCCAGCATTTT. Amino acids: CASSSVFRPDSNQPQHF.

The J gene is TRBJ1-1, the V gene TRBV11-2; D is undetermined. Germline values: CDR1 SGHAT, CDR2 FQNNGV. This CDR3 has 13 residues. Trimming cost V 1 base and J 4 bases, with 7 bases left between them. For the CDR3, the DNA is TGTGCCAGCAGCTTAGGGGGTCGCACTGAAGCTTTCTTT. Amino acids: CASSLGGRTEAFF.

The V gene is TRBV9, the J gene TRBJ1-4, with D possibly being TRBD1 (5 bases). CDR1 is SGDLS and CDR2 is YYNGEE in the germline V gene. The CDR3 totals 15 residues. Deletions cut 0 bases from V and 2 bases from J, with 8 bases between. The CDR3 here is CASSVGGFTNEKLFF. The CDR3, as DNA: TGTGCCAGCAGCGTAGGGGGGTTCACTAATGAAAAACTGTTTTTT.

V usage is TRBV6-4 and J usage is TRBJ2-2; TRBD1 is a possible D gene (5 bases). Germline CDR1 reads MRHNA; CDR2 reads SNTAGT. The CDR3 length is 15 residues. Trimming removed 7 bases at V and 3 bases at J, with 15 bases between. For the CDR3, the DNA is TGTGCCAGCAAACGGCAAGGGGCTGACACCGGGGAGCTGTTTTTT. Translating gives CASKRQGADTGELFF.

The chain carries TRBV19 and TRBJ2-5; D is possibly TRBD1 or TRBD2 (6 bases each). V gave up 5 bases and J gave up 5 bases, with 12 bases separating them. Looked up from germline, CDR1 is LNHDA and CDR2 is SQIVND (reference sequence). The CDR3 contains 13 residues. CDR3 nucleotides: TGTGCCAGTAGTTCTCGGGGGCTGGAGACCCAGTACTTC. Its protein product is CASSSRGLETQYF. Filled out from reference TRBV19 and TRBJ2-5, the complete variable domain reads DGGITQSPKYLFRKEGQNVTLSCEQNLNHDAMYWYRQDPGQGLRLIYYSQIVNDFQKGDIAEGYSVSREKKESFPLTVTSAQKNPTAFYLCASSSRGLETQYFGPGTRLLVL.